This is a list of T cell receptor beta chains from one sample in a study of cytomegalovirus exposure and HLA in healthy donors. The data were produced by immunoSEQ multiplex PCR, yet TCRdb's version contains in-frame clones alone and is incomplete. The table lists about 130,000 clones, 90% to 95% of them singletons. The sample was PBMCs. These receptors all come from a woman younger than 30 in good health and CMV-seronegative. The CDR3 runs from the conserved cysteine through the conserved F or W. A D gene is named only where the DNA matches it firmly. Size is omitted from some rows. Given values are once, few, many or a class for expanded clones.

V: TRBV6-5; J: TRBJ2-7; size: -; D: TRBD1; DNA: TGTGCCAGCAGTTACGGGACAGCCTCCTACGAGCAGTACTTC; CDR3: CASSYGTASYEQYF
V: TRBV5-5; J: TRBJ2-7; size: -; D: TRBD2; DNA: TGTGCCAGCAGCTTGGCCGGGACTAGTCTCCCCTACGAGCAGTACTTC; CDR3: CASSLAGTSLPYEQYF
V: TRBV5-6; J: TRBJ2-3; size: -; D: TRBD2; DNA: TGTGCCAGCAGCATCCTAGCGGGAGGGTTCACAGATACGCAGTATTTT; CDR3: CASSILAGGFTDTQYF
V: TRBV2; J: TRBJ1-3; size: -; D: -; DNA: TGTGCCAGCAGCCCCCAGGGAACTGGAAACACCATATATTTT; CDR3: CASSPQGTGNTIYF
V: TRBV5-6; J: TRBJ1-5; size: -; D: -; DNA: TGTGCCAGCAGCTTCGGGGTCGCCTCAAATCAGCCCCAGCATTTT; CDR3: CASSFGVASNQPQHF
V: TRBV5-6; J: TRBJ2-2; size: -; D: -; DNA: TGTGCCAGCAGCTTGGACATGAACACCGGGGAGCTGTTTTTT; CDR3: CASSLDMNTGELFF
V: TRBV5-6; J: TRBJ2-5; size: -; D: TRBD1; DNA: TGTGCCAGCAGCTTTCTCGGGACAGGGCAAGAGACCCAGTACTTC; CDR3: CASSFLGTGQETQYF
V: TRBV4-2; J: TRBJ2-4; size: -; D: -; DNA: TGTGCCAGCAGCCCCTCTAGGATCCAGGCCAAAAACATTCAGTACTTC; CDR3: CASSPSRIQAKNIQYF
V: TRBV27; J: TRBJ2-2; size: -; D: TRBD1; DNA: TGTGCCAGCAGTCCGGATACAGGGGTGGGCACCGGGGAGCTGTTTTTT; CDR3: CASSPDTGVGTGELFF
V: TRBV19; J: TRBJ2-6; size: -; D: -; DNA: TGTGCCAGTAGTCCAACGGGGATTGGGGCCAACGTCCTGACTTTC; CDR3: CASSPTGIGANVLTF
V: TRBV6-6; J: TRBJ1-5; size: -; D: -; DNA: TGTGCCAGCAGTCCACAGTCACAGCATAGCAATCAGCCCCAGCATTTT; CDR3: CASSPQSQHSNQPQHF
V: TRBV6-5; J: TRBJ2-2; size: -; D: -; DNA: TGTGCCAGCAGTTACGGGGGGAAAACCGGGGAGCTGTTTTTT; CDR3: CASSYGGKTGELFF
V: TRBV27; J: TRBJ2-7; size: -; D: -; DNA: TGTGCCAGCAGTTTTTCAGGGGATGACGAGCAGTACTTC; CDR3: CASSFSGDDEQYF
V: TRBV12-5; J: TRBJ1-2; size: -; D: -; DNA: TGTGCTAGTGGTTTGGTCCCGACAGAGGCTAACTATGGCTACACCTTC; CDR3: CASGLVPTEANYGYTF
V: TRBV4-1; J: TRBJ2-1; size: -; D: -; DNA: TGCGCCAGTAAAGCGCTAGGTCAAGGCAATGAGCAGTTCTTC; CDR3: CASKALGQGNEQFF
V: TRBV28; J: TRBJ1-1; size: -; D: -; DNA: TGTGCCAGCAGTCCGAGCGCAGTCATGAACACTGAAGCTTTCTTT; CDR3: CASSPSAVMNTEAFF
V: TRBV4-1; J: TRBJ2-3; size: -; D: -; DNA: TGCGCCAGCAGCCAAGGGCAGACGGGTGCGGATACGCAGTATTTT; CDR3: CASSQGQTGADTQYF
V: TRBV29-1; J: TRBJ2-1; size: -; D: -; DNA: TGCAGCGTTGCGGGGACTTGGCTTGAGCAGTTCTTC; CDR3: CSVAGTWLEQFF
V: TRBV19; J: TRBJ2-7; size: -; D: TRBD1; DNA: TGTGCCAGCCAGCCACAGGGGGCAGGGGAGCAGTACTTC; CDR3: CASQPQGAGEQYF
V: TRBV4-1; J: TRBJ2-7; size: -; D: -; DNA: TGCGCCAGCAGCCAAGAAGGAGGGTGGTACGAGCAGTACTTC; CDR3: CASSQEGGWYEQYF
V: TRBV27; J: TRBJ1-2; size: -; D: -; DNA: TGTGCCAGCAGTTCCCGGACGGGAGTCTATGGCTACACCTTC; CDR3: CASSSRTGVYGYTF
V: TRBV6-1; J: TRBJ2-1; size: few; D: TRBD2; DNA: TGTGCCAGCAAGGACACTAGCGTCGGCAATGAGCAGTTCTTC; CDR3: CASKDTSVGNEQFF
V: TRBV19; J: TRBJ1-5; size: -; D: -; DNA: TGTGCCAGTAGTACCCTCGGGGGGCTGAGCAATCAGCCCCAGCATTTT; CDR3: CASSTLGGLSNQPQHF
V: TRBV25-1; J: TRBJ2-7; size: few; D: TRBD2; DNA: TGTGCCAGCAGTGACCCAAGCGGGAGGGCCGACGAGCAGTACTTC; CDR3: CASSDPSGRADEQYF
V: TRBV19; J: TRBJ1-4; size: -; D: -; DNA: TGTGCCAGTAGTATACTTGCGGACATTCGCCGTGAAAAACTGTTTTTT; CDR3: CASSILADIRREKLFF
V: TRBV28; J: TRBJ1-5; size: once; D: TRBD1; DNA: TGTGCCAGCAGGCCCGGACAGGGGGAAAATCAGCCCCAGCATTTT; CDR3: CASRPGQGENQPQHF
V: TRBV19; J: TRBJ2-5; size: -; D: TRBD2; DNA: TGTGCCAGTACGGGAGCGGGAGTCGGGGAAGAGACCCAGTACTTC; CDR3: CASTGAGVGEETQYF
V: TRBV4-1; J: TRBJ2-5; size: -; D: TRBD2; DNA: TGCGCCAGCAGCCTGGGACTAGCGGGGGACAAGACCCAGTACTTC; CDR3: CASSLGLAGDKTQYF
V: TRBV29-1; J: TRBJ2-7; size: -; D: TRBD1; DNA: TGCAGCGTCGAGCCGGGACAGGGGACCGAGCAGTACTTC; CDR3: CSVEPGQGTEQYF
V: TRBV28; J: TRBJ1-4; size: -; D: TRBD1; DNA: TGTGCCAGCAGTTTAACCGGGACAGGGACGACCATAACTAATGAAAAACTGTTTTTT; CDR3: CASSLTGTGTTITNEKLFF
V: TRBV9; J: TRBJ1-1; size: -; D: -; DNA: TGTGCCAGCAGCGAGGGCCAGGACAGTAAATTCACTGAAGCTTTCTTT; CDR3: CASSEGQDSKFTEAFF
V: TRBV5-1; J: TRBJ2-1; size: -; D: -; DNA: TGCGCCAGCAGCGTCGTAGGAGATGGCTACAATGAGCAGTTCTTC; CDR3: CASSVVGDGYNEQFF
V: TRBV19; J: TRBJ1-5; size: -; D: -; DNA: TGTGCCAGTAGCCGACAGGACGCTATTCAGCCCCAGCATTTT; CDR3: CASSRQDAIQPQHF
V: TRBV7-2; J: TRBJ2-2; size: -; D: TRBD1; DNA: TGTGCCAGCAACCACCCACGGGACAGGGGGCTGGGCACCGGGGAGCTGTTTTTT; CDR3: CASNHPRDRGLGTGELFF
V: TRBV5-1; J: TRBJ2-3; size: once; D: -; DNA: TGCGCCAGCAGCTTCGGAGGGGCTCTCACAGATACGCAGTATTTT; CDR3: CASSFGGALTDTQYF
V: TRBV6-1; J: TRBJ2-1; size: -; D: TRBD2; DNA: TGTGCCAGCAGTGAACGAGCGGGAGTGTACAATGAGCAGTTCTTC; CDR3: CASSERAGVYNEQFF